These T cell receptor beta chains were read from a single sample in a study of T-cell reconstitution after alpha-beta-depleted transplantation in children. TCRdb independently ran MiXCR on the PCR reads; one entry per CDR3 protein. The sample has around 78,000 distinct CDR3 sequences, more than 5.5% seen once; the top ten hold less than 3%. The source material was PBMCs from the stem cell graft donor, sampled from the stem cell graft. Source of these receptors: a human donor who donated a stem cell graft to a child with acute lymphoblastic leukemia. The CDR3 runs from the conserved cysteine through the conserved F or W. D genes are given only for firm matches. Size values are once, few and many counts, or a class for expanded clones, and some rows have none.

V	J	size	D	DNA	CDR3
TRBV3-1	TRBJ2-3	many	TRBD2	TGTGCCAGCAGCCTGTATAGCGGGGGGTCTCAAGATACGCAGTATTTT	CASSLYSGGSQDTQYF
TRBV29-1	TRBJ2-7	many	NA	TGCAGCGTTGCCGGCGGGGTGGGGGGGACAGAACTGGAGCAGTACTTC	CSVAGGVGGTELEQYF
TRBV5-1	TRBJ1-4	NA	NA	TGCGCCAGCAGGAAGACTATCACCTCTGAAAAACTGTTTTTT	CASRKTITSEKLFF
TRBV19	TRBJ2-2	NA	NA	TGTGCCAGTAATACGGGCGGGGAGCTGTTTTTT	CASNTGGELFF
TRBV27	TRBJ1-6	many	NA	TGTGCCAGCAAGAAGGGGCCCCTCAATAATTCACCCCTCCACTTT	CASKKGPLNNSPLHF
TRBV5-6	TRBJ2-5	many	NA	TGTGCCAGCAGCTTCGAGGGGGGGGCCGGGGAGACCCAGTACTTC	CASSFEGGAGETQYF
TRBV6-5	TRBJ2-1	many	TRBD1	TGTGCCAGCAGCCCCCGGGACAGCTCCTACAATGAGCAGTTCTTC	CASSPRDSSYNEQFF
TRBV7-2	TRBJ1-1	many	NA	TGTGCCAGCAGCTTAGGCCGACAGAGGACCCGATATGAAGCTTTCTTT	CASSLGRQRTRYEAFF
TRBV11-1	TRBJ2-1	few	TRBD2	TGTGCCAGCAGCTTAGGGTCCGTTCTAGCGGGGGGGCCGTTGACCAATGAGCAGTTCTTC	CASSLGSVLAGGPLTNEQFF
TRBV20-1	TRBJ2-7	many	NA	TGCAGTGCTAGATCCCCGGACAGAGACTACGAGCAGTACTTC	CSARSPDRDYEQYF
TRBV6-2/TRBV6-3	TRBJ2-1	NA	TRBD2	TGTGCCAGCAGTCCCCGACTAGCGGGGGGGGGCAATGAGCAGTTCTTC	CASSPRLAGGGNEQFF
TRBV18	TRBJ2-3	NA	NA	TGTGCCAGCTCACCACAAGGAGATACGCAGTATTTT	CASSPQGDTQYF
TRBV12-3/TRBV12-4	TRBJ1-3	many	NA	TGTGCCAGCAGTTTATCAGGAAAGGGAGGAAACACCATATATTTT	CASSLSGKGGNTIYF
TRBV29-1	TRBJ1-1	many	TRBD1	TGCAGCGCTTCACAGGGGGCGAACACTGAAGCTTTCTTT	CSASQGANTEAFF